This TCR beta chain was sequenced during a study of sequential checkpoint blockade in melanoma. Study summary: Arm A got nivolumab then ipilimumab; arm B the reverse, 1:1. Maintenance nivolumab came after either treatment sequence.

The CDR3 spans 15 residues. Trimming removed 5 bases at V and 8 bases at J, with 21 bases between. The germline V gene encodes CDR1 MNHEY and CDR2 SVGAGI. Treatment here: randomized to nivolumab then ipilimumab (arm A) or the reverse (arm B). None of the patients previously received DNA-damaging chemotherapy. From thawed PBMCs, live CD3+CD8+ cells negative for CD19 and CD56 were sorted. TCRdb's copy holds only in-frame clones and misses some; the assay was immunoSEQ multiplex PCR. The sample records tens of thousands of clones, more than 80% being singletons. V is TRBV6-5 and J is TRBJ1-2; D is unresolved. Here the sequenced sample was CD8+ T cells sorted from blood (inferred from file names), taken from a patient given nivolumab and ipilimumab in sequence. This clonotype was sampled from a human donor with melanoma. The CDR3 region is CASSPYGLGRLGYTF. CDR3 in DNA: TGTGCCAGCAGTCCCTATGGACTGGGCCGTTTAGGCTACACCTTC.